This T cell receptor beta chain stems from a study of blood T cell repertoires in COVID-19. There are 15 residues in the CDR3. Germline CDR1 is KGHSH and CDR2 is LQKENI. V lost 2 bases and J lost 2; bases outside the gene matches: 6. Original handling: Using reference gene primer amplification, nucleated cell counts were estimated. Clones were read by immunoSEQ multiplex PCR, and TCRdb kept only the in-frame ones, dropping some. That table furnishes V, J and clone size, whereas the DNA furnished D and trimming. This table has 20,000 to 25,000 clones, about 88% appearing once. The source is a human donor in a cohort sampled during active COVID-19. The donor label of this sample is uncertain. This rearrangement joins TRBV18 to TRBJ2-7; 7 nucleotides align to TRBD2. The specimen sequenced was peripheral blood. CDR3 amino acids: CASSPTPAGTYEQYF. The CDR3 DNA is TGTGCCAGCTCACCAACACCAGCGGGAACCTACGAGCAGTACTTC.